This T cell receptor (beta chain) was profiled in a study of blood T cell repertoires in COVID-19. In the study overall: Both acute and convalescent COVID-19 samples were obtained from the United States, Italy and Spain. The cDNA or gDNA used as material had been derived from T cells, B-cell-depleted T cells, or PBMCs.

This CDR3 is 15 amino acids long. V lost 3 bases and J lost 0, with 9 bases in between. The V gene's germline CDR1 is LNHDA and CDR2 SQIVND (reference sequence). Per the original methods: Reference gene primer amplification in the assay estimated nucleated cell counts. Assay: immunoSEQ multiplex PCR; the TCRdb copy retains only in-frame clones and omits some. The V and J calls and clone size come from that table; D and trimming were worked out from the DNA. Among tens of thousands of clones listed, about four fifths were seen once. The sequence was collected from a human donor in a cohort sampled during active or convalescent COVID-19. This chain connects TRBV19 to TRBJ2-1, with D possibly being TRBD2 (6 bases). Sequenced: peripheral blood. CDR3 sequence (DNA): TGTGCCAGTAGTATCGTGCGGGACTCCTACAATGAGCAGTTCTTC. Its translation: CASSIVRDSYNEQFF.